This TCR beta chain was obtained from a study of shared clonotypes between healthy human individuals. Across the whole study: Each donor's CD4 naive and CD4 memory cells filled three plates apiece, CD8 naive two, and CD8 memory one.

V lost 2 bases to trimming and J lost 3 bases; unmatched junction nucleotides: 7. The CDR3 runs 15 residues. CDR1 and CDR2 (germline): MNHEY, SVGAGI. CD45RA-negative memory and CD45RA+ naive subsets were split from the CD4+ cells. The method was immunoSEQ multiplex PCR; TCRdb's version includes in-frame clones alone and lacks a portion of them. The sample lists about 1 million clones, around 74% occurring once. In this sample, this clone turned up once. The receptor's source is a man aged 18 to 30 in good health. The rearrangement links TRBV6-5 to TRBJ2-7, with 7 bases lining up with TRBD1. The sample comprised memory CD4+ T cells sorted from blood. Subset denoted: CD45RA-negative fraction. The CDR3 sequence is CASSYGQEKFYEQYF. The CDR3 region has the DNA TGTGCCAGCAGTTACGGACAGGAGAAGTTCTACGAGCAGTACTTC.